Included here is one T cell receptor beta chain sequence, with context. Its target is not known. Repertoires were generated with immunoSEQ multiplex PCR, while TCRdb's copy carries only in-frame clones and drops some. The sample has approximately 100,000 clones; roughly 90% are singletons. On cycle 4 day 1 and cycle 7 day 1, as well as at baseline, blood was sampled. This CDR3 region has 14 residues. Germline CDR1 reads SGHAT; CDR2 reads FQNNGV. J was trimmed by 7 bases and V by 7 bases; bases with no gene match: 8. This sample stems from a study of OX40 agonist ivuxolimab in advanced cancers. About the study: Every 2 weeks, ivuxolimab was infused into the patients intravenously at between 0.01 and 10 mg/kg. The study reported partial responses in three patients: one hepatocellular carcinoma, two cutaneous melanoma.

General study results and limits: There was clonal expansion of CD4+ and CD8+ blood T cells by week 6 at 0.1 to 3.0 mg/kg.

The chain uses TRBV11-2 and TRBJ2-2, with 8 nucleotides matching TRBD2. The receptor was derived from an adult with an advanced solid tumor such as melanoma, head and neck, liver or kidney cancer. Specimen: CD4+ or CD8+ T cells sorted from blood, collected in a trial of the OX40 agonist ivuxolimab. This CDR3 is CASKVAGRIGELFF. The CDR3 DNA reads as TGTGCCAGCAAGGTAGCGGGACGTATCGGGGAGCTGTTTTTT.